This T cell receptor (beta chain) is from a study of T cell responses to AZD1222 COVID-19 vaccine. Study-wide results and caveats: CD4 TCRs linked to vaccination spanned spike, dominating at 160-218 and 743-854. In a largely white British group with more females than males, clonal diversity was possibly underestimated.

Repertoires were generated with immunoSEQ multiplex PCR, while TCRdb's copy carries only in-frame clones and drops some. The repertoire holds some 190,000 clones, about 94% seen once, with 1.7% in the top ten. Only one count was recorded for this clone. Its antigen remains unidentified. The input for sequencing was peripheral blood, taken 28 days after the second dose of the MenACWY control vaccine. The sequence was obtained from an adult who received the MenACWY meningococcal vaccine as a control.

The DNA of the CDR3 is TGTGCCAGCAGTTTCATACAGGGGACCTATAATTCACCCCTCCACTTT. Translation gives CASSFIQGTYNSPLHF. The V gene is TRBV6-2 or TRBV6-3, the J gene TRBJ1-6, with TRBD1 matching 7 bases. Germline values: CDR1 MNHEY, CDR2 SVGEGT. The CDR3 contains 16 residues. Trimming removed 4 bases from V and 2 bases from J; junction bases left unmatched: 5.